This TCR beta chain was retrieved from a study of T-cell reconstitution after alpha-beta-depleted transplantation in children. Findings and limits, study-wide: Newly produced T cells mostly provided counts and TCRbeta diversity after one year, as hyperexpanded clones declined.

For TCRbeta, the library was prepared with unique molecular identifiers. Each CDR3 protein gets one entry after TCRdb re-called the PCR reads with MiXCR. The table lists about 590,000 distinct CDR3 sequences, 13% of them singletons. CDR3 length equals 16 residues. Germline V gene lookup returns CDR1 MDHEN and CDR2 SYDVKM. Deletions cut 3 bases from V and 0 bases from J, with 14 bases between. This clonotype has more than one count but fewer than ten. The antigen is unknown. The sample here was PBMCs, mostly from graft donor cells, taken 360 days after TCRalphabeta/CD19-depleted stem cell transplant. V is TRBV28 and J is TRBJ1-1; unclear D gene. The clonotype was recovered from a male patient under 18 who had a stem cell transplant for acute myeloid leukemia, so the T cells may come from the graft donor. The CDR3 loop reads CASSFSFRALNTEAFF. CDR3 sequence (DNA): TGTGCCAGCAGTTTTAGTTTCCGGGCCCTGAACACTGAAGCTTTCTTT.